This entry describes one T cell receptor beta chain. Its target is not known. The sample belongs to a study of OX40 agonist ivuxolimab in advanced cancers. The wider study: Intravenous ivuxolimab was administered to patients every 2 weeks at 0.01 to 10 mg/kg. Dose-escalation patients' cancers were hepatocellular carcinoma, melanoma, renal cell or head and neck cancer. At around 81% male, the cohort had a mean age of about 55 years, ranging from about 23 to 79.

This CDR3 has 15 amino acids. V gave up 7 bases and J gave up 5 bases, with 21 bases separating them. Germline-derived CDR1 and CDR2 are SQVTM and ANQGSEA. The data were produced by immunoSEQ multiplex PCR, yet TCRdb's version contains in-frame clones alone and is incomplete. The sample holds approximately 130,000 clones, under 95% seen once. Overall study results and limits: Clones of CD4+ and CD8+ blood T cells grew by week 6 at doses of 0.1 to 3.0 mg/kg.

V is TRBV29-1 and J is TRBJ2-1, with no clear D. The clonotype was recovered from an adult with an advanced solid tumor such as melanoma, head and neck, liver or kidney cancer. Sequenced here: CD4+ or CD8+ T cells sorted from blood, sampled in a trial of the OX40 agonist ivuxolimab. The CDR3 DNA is TGCAGCGCGGCCCTTACCGGGCAGTCCAACAATGAGCAGTTCTTC. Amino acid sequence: CSAALTGQSNNEQFF.